These 28 T cell receptor beta chains were all obtained from the same sample, sequenced in a study of blood T cell repertoires in COVID-19. Clones were sequenced by immunoSEQ multiplex PCR, and TCRdb holds only the in-frame ones, with some missing. In the table there are a few hundred thousand clones, roughly 86% of which are singletons. The specimen was peripheral blood. The receptors shown here come from an older man with acute or convalescent COVID-19.

This clone has just a few counts. The chain uses TRBV18 and TRBJ1-5; TRBD1 matches 8 bases. The CDR3 is 14 amino acids. Germline-derived CDR1 and CDR2 are KGHSH and LQKENI. Germline trimming cut 2 bases from V and 4 bases from J; bases unmatched to any gene: 1. The CDR3 is CASSPGTGNQPQHF. CDR3 sequence (DNA): TGTGCCAGCTCACCAGGGACAGGAAATCAGCCCCAGCATTTT.

V is TRBV2 and J is TRBJ1-2; D possibly corresponds to TRBD1 (5 bases). Germline V gene data show CDR1 as SNHLY and CDR2 as FYNNEI. The CDR3 covers 11 residues. V was pared by 5 bases and J by 7 bases, with 8 bases between. The CDR3 bases are TGTGCCAGCAGTATGACAGTTGGCTACACCTTC. Translated, it gives CASSMTVGYTF.

The rearrangement uses TRBV11-3 and TRBJ2-1; D remains unclear. Trimming stripped 2 bases from V and 9 bases from J, with 8 bases between. Germline CDR1 is SGHNT and CDR2 is YENEEA. The CDR3 length is 12 residues. The CDR3: CASSLNGGEQFF. The CDR3 DNA reads TGTGCCAGCAGCTTAAACGGCGGTGAGCAGTTCTTC.

Comment on this clone: A clone one base away is much larger, so this may be a read error. The V call is TRBV6-5, the J call TRBJ1-5, with 9 bases lining up with TRBD1. CDR1 and CDR2 from the germline V gene are MNHEY and SVGAGI. The junction had 5 bases not matched to a gene; V was cut back by 7 bases and J by 4 bases. The CDR3 spans 14 residues. CDR3 in amino acids: CASTPGQGNQPQHF. In DNA form, the CDR3 reads TGTGCCAGCACCCCGGGACAGGGAAATCAGCCCCAGCATTTT.

V is TRBV3-1 (or the pseudogene TRBV3-2) and J is TRBJ2-7, with D tentatively TRBD1 (5 bases). In germline, CDR1 is LGHDT, CDR2 YNNKEL (reference sequence). V was shortened by 6 bases and J by 2 bases, with 20 bases between the two germline ends. The CDR3 covers 16 residues. The DNA of the CDR3 is TGTGCCAGCAGTTTAGGTATAGCAGGGAAGCCCTACGAGCAGTACTTC. Translating it yields CASSLGIAGKPYEQYF.

The chain links TRBV6-5 to TRBJ2-7, with 10 bases that match TRBD1. The CDR3 runs 14 residues. Germline loops: CDR1 MNHEY, CDR2 SVGAGI. V lost 5 bases and J lost 4; bases outside the gene matches: 5. This CDR3 is CASSRDRGKYEQYF. CDR3 nucleotide sequence: TGTGCCAGCAGTCGGGACAGGGGAAAGTACGAGCAGTACTTC.

The chain carries TRBV5-4 and TRBJ2-4; the match to TRBD2 covers 8 bases. The CDR3 has 17 residues. J lost 5 bases, V lost 4 bases, and 14 bases had no gene match. Germline V CDR1 and CDR2: SGHNT, YYREEE (reference sequence). CDR3 sequence reads: CASSPERGRSQENIQYF. CDR3 nucleotide sequence: TGTGCCAGCAGCCCCGAGCGGGGGCGGTCCCAAGAAAACATTCAGTACTTC.

The chain is built from TRBV10-3 and TRBJ2-7; 8 bases map to TRBD1. CDR1 and CDR2 from the germline V gene are ENHRY and SYGVKD. CDR3 length: 14 residues. V lost 3 bases and J lost 6; bases outside the gene matches: 7. DNA of the CDR3: TGTGCCATCAGTGAAGGGGGCAGGGGGCTCGAGCAGTACTTC. It yields the protein CAISEGGRGLEQYF.

The rearrangement links TRBV27 to TRBJ2-1; 9 bases are a match to TRBD2. The CDR3 length is 20 residues. Germline lookup yields CDR1 MNHEY and CDR2 SMNVEV (reference sequence). J was trimmed by 1 base and V by 2 bases; bases with no gene match: 15. CDR3 region: CASSLGRRIAGARSYNEQFF. CDR3 DNA sequence: TGTGCCAGCAGTTTAGGGCGGCGGATAGCGGGAGCTCGGTCCTACAATGAGCAGTTCTTC.

The V call is TRBV6-5, the J call TRBJ1-6; 8 bases line up with TRBD1. CDR1 is MNHEY, CDR2 SVGAGI, per germline. The CDR3 spans 13 residues. The V and J ends lost 6 bases and 13 bases, in that order; junction bases with no gene match: 8. DNA for the CDR3: TGTGCCAGCAGAACAGGGGGTGGTGGGCCCCTCCACTTT. This sequence encodes CASRTGGGGPLHF.

The chain couples TRBV6-5 to TRBJ2-1; TRBD2 might be the D (6 bases). V was clipped by 7 bases and J by 7 bases, with 17 bases between them. The length of the CDR3 is 14 residues. The germline CDR1 and CDR2 sequences are MNHEY and SVGAGI. DNA for the CDR3: TGTGCCAGCAAGACCGGAGGGTCTGGAAATGAGCAGTTCTTC. Translating gives CASKTGGSGNEQFF.

A remark on this clone: A junction end diverges from the germline sequence, so it may reflect a read error. V usage is TRBV7-9 and J usage is TRBJ2-2, with TRBD1 matching 7 bases. This CDR3 is 13 amino acids long. CDR1 is SEHNR and CDR2 is FQNEAQ in the germline V gene (reference sequence). CDR3 in DNA: TGTGCCAGCAGCTTAAACGCGGCAGGGGGGCTGTTTTTT. This gives the protein CASSLNAAGGLFF.

This clone has a single count. The chain joins TRBV7-3 to TRBJ1-2, with D tentatively TRBD1 (6 bases). Trimming shortened V by 0 bases and J by 2 bases, and 13 bases separated the two germline ends. Germline values: CDR1 SGHTA, CDR2 FQGTGA. There are 16 residues in the CDR3. CDR3 protein: CASSLTSDSTNYGYTF. CDR3 DNA: TGTGCCAGCAGCTTAACCTCGGACAGCACGAACTATGGCTACACCTTC.

J is TRBJ2-3 and V is TRBV6-2 or TRBV6-3, with 9 bases aligning to TRBD1. The germline CDR1 and CDR2 sequences are MNHEY and SVGEGT. This CDR3 spans 16 amino acids. Losses at the gene ends were 5 bases for V and 4 bases for J; bases not matched to a gene: 10. CDR3 protein: CASSQRGDRVSDTQYF. For the CDR3, the DNA is TGTGCCAGCAGTCAACGAGGGGACAGGGTGTCAGATACGCAGTATTTT.

This chain connects TRBV7-2 to TRBJ1-6; weak D call: TRBD1 (6 bases). V lost 2 bases to trimming and J lost 7 bases, with 9 bases between them. The CDR3 loop spans 14 amino acids. Germline V gene sequence: CDR1 SGHTA, CDR2 FQGNSA. This CDR3 is CASSLYRVNSPLHF. Written as DNA, the CDR3 is TGTGCCAGCAGCTTATACAGGGTCAATTCACCCCTCCACTTT.

The CDR3 bases are TGTGCCAGCAGTTTGACAGGGGATCGGGTGCAGTACTTC. Amino acid sequence: CASSLTGDRVQYF. The chain carries TRBV27 and TRBJ2-7; 8 bases align to TRBD1. Unmatched junction bases numbered 7, after V lost 3 bases and J lost 9 bases. In germline, CDR1 is MNHEY, CDR2 SMNVEV (reference sequence). This CDR3 has 13 amino acids.

The chain is built from TRBV29-1 and TRBJ1-4; 12 bases align to TRBD1. Germline V gene data show CDR1 as SQVTM and CDR2 as ANQGSEA. V shed 3 bases, J shed 8 bases, and the junction held 4 bases outside the gene matches. The CDR3 spans 14 residues. The CDR3: CSVEAGTGGEKLFF. DNA of the CDR3: TGCAGCGTTGAGGCTGGGACAGGGGGCGAAAAACTGTTTTTT.

This clone was picked up a small number of times. The chain couples TRBV28 to TRBJ2-7; no clear D. The V end was cut by 3 bases, the J end by 3 bases, with 3 bases between. Germline V lookup: CDR1 MDHEN, CDR2 SYDVKM. This CDR3 contains 11 residues. The CDR3 sequence is CASSFSYEQYF. CDR3 sequence (DNA): TGTGCCAGCAGTTTTAGCTACGAGCAGTACTTC.

This rearrangement joins TRBV7-9 to TRBJ1-3; possibly TRBD1 for D (5 bases). The CDR3 has 12 amino acids. V was pared by 10 bases and J by 3 bases, with 10 bases between. CDR1 and CDR2 (germline): SEHNR, FQNEAQ (reference sequence). The CDR3: CATHQGGNTIYF. In DNA form, the CDR3 reads TGTGCCACCCACCAGGGTGGAAACACCATATATTTT.

This chain connects TRBV9 to TRBJ2-3; no clear D gene. Germline V gene data show CDR1 as SGDLS and CDR2 as YYNGEE. V was cut by 4 bases and J by 0 bases, with 12 bases left in between. This CDR3 spans 15 amino acids. CDR3 protein: CASSWQVSSTDTQYF. The CDR3 region has the DNA TGTGCCAGCAGCTGGCAGGTTTCTAGCACAGATACGCAGTATTTT.

The chain combines TRBV11-2 with TRBJ1-6; no clear D gene. The V gene lost 3 bases and the J gene lost 0 bases, with 3 bases spanning the gap. The CDR3 consists of 14 residues. In germline, CDR1 is SGHAT, CDR2 FQNNGV. CDR3 nucleotides: TGTGCCAGCAGCTTGAGCTCCTATAATTCACCCCTCCACTTT. It translates to CASSLSSYNSPLHF.

This clone was observed a single time. This chain links TRBV6-5 with TRBJ1-2, with TRBD1 as a possible D gene (5 bases). The CDR3 spans 13 residues. Looked up from germline, CDR1 is MNHEY and CDR2 is SVGAGI. Trimming left V 7 bases short and J 3 bases short, with 12 bases between. The CDR3 DNA reads as TGTGCCAGCAATTCGGGACTTGACTATGGCTACACCTTC. This encodes CASNSGLDYGYTF.

The rearrangement links TRBV5-1 to TRBJ1-3; D gene ambiguous. The germline V gene encodes CDR1 SGHRS and CDR2 YFSETQ. The CDR3 loop spans 15 amino acids. V was trimmed by 1 base and J by 0 bases, leaving 8 bases between them. The CDR3 region has the DNA TGCGCCAGCAGCTTGATTCCATCCTCTGGAAACACCATATATTTT. It specifies CASSLIPSSGNTIYF.

V is TRBV7-2 and J is TRBJ1-5; D is undetermined. The ends were cut back, 2 bases at V and 2 bases at J, with 7 bases in the middle. The germline V gene encodes CDR1 SGHTA and CDR2 FQGNSA. This CDR3 is built from 14 residues. The CDR3 DNA is TGTGCCAGCAGCTTACCCCAGGGCAATCAGCCCCAGCATTTT. Encoded protein: CASSLPQGNQPQHF.

This clone showed up just once. The chain uses TRBV14 and TRBJ1-1; D unresolved. This CDR3 has 15 amino acids. CDR1 SGHDN and CDR2 FVKESK come from the germline V gene. V lost 0 bases to trimming and J lost 2 bases, with 10 bases between them. Here the CDR3 DNA reads TGTGCCAGCAGCCAAGAGGGCAATTTTAACACTGAAGCTTTCTTT. Its translation is CASSQEGNFNTEAFF.

The chain combines TRBV4-1 with TRBJ1-4; D might be TRBD1 (5 bases). The CDR3 covers 15 residues. The germline V gene has CDR1 MGHRA and CDR2 YSYEKL. Trimming pared 5 bases from V and 5 bases from J, leaving 15 bases between. DNA for the CDR3: TGCGCCAGCAGCAGGGTAGGGGCTTCAAATGAAAAACTGTTTTTT. Protein sequence: CASSRVGASNEKLFF.

This chain uses TRBV15 with TRBJ1-5, with D perhaps TRBD1 (6 bases). Trimming shortened V by 8 bases and J by 1 base, and 12 bases separated the two germline ends. Germline CDR1 LNHNV, CDR2 YYDKDF (reference sequence). The CDR3 contains 14 residues. The chain's CDR3 is CATSDRVSNQPQHF. CDR3 nucleotide sequence: TGTGCCACCTCGGACAGAGTGAGCAATCAGCCCCAGCATTTT.

The V gene is TRBV15, the J gene TRBJ2-5; 9 positions agree with TRBD1. Germline loops: CDR1 LNHNV, CDR2 YYDKDF (reference sequence). The CDR3 is 16 amino acids. Losses at the gene ends were 5 bases for V and 0 bases for J; bases not matched to a gene: 7. In nucleotides, the CDR3 is TGTGCCACCAGCGGTGGACAGGGGTTAGACCAAGAGACCCAGTACTTC. Its translation is CATSGGQGLDQETQYF. Full variable domain (missing parts from reference TRBV15 and TRBJ2-5): DAMVIQNPRYQVTQFGKPVTLSCSQTLNHNVMYWYQQKSSQAPKLLFHYYDKDFNNEADTPDNFQSRRPNTSFCFLDIRSPGLGDTAMYLCATSGGQGLDQETQYFGPGTRLLVL.